What follows are 4 T cell receptor beta chains derived from one specimen sequenced in a study of blood T cell repertoires in COVID-19. TCRdb's copy holds only in-frame clones and misses some; the assay was immunoSEQ multiplex PCR. The repertoire holds 150,000 to 200,000 clones, with about 83% as singletons. The sequencing input was peripheral blood. The receptors derive from a man aged 60 to 75 with acute or convalescent COVID-19.

J is TRBJ1-1 and V is TRBV7-2; D ambiguous. Trimming shortened V by 3 bases and J by 10 bases, and 12 bases separated the two germline ends. CDR1 and CDR2 (germline): SGHTA, FQGNSA. CDR3 length: 12 residues. CDR3 loop: CASSFDKLGAFF. CDR3 sequence (DNA): TGTGCCAGCAGCTTTGACAAGCTGGGAGCTTTCTTT.

The rearrangement joins TRBV7-2 to TRBJ1-6; 8 nucleotides match TRBD1. CDR3 length: 16 residues. The germline CDR1 and CDR2 sequences are SGHTA and FQGNSA. J was trimmed by 6 bases and V by 5 bases; bases with no gene match: 9. This chain's CDR3 is CASSVNQGASNSPLHF. CDR3 sequence (DNA): TGTGCCAGCAGCGTAAATCAGGGGGCGAGTAATTCACCCCTCCACTTT. The complete variable domain, with remaining parts taken from reference TRBV7-2 and TRBJ1-6, reads GAGVSQSPSNKVTEKGKDVELRCDPISGHTALYWYRQSLGQGLEFLIYFQGNSAPDKSGLPSDRFSAERTGGSVSTLTIQRTQQEDSAVYLCASSVNQGASNSPLHFGNGTRLTVT.

The chain employs TRBV7-2 and TRBJ2-3, with a weak D call TRBD2 (5 bases). Looked up from germline, CDR1 is SGHTA and CDR2 is FQGNSA. With 2 bases removed from V and 4 bases from J, the gap between germline ends came to 13 bases. This CDR3 spans 15 amino acids. CDR3 sequence reads: CASSLTGEGADTQYF. The CDR3 DNA follows: TGTGCCAGCAGCTTAACCGGCGAGGGAGCAGATACGCAGTATTTT.

J is TRBJ1-1 and V is TRBV18, with D perhaps matching TRBD1 (5 bases). This CDR3 has 13 residues. Germline V CDR1 and CDR2: KGHSH, LQKENI. V lost 4 bases and J 0 bases, leaving 6 bases between the germline ends. The CDR3 DNA sequence: TGTGCCAGCTCACAGGGGATGAACACTGAAGCTTTCTTT. Translating it yields CASSQGMNTEAFF.